The rows below give T cell receptor beta chains drawn from one sample of a study of metastatic and nonmetastatic thyroid tumors. TCRdb re-clonotyped the PCR reads via MiXCR. Among more than 40,000 clones listed, more than 20% were seen once. Input material: tumor tissue. The receptors shown here come from a female donor with papillary thyroid cancer or a benign thyroid nodule (not recorded which). Some clones in this sample may be carry-over from other donors' samples. CDR3s include the opening cysteine and the closing phenylalanine or tryptophan. Fields, in order: D gene, J gene, V gene, CDR3 protein. D genes are given only for firm matches.

>TRBD1|TRBJ2-1|TRBV20-1
CSARDKYRGHEQFF
>-|TRBJ1-4|TRBV2
CASSPVRGVLEKLFF
>-|TRBJ2-7|TRBV27
CASKPGADGSYEQYF
>TRBD2|TRBJ2-1|TRBV20-1
CSASGRRGSYNEQFF
>-|TRBJ2-5|TRBV20-1
CSARPLRDPQETQYF
>-|TRBJ2-3|TRBV24-1
CATSVSDTQYF
>-|TRBJ2-3|TRBV5-6
CASSLGPGTRTDTQYF
>-|TRBJ2-3|TRBV7-2
CASRSDYSTDTQYF
>TRBD1|TRBJ2-2|TRBV6-2/TRBV6-3
CASSSGQGGVGELFF
>-|TRBJ1-2|TRBV5-4
CASSPVAGDIRYGYTF
>-|TRBJ1-1|TRBV11-1
CASSLVVGGPSDMNTEAFF
>-|TRBJ2-1|TRBV6-2/TRBV6-3
CASSYRGTSYNEQFF